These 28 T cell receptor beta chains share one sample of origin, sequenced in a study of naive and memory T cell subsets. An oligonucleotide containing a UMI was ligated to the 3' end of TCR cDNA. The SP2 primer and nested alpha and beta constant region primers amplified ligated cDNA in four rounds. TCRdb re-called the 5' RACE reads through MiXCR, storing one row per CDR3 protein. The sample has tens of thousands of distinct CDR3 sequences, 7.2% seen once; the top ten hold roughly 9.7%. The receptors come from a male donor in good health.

Here the CDR3 DNA reads TGTGCCAGCAGCTCCGGGGGGGTTCCCCGCCCAGATCAGCCCCAGCATTTT. Its protein product is CASSSGGVPRPDQPQHF. This chain joins TRBV9 and TRBJ1-5; TRBD1 might be the D (5 bases). Germline V gives CDR1 SGDLS, CDR2 YYNGEE. V lost 4 bases to trimming and J lost 5 bases, with 22 bases between them. The CDR3 length is 17 residues.

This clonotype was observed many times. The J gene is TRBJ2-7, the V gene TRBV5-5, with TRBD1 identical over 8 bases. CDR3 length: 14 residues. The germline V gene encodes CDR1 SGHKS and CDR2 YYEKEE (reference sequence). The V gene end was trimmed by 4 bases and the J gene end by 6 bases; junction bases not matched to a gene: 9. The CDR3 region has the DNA TGTGCCAGCAGCACCCTCAACAGGGGGAGCGAGCAGTACTTC. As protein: CASSTLNRGSEQYF.

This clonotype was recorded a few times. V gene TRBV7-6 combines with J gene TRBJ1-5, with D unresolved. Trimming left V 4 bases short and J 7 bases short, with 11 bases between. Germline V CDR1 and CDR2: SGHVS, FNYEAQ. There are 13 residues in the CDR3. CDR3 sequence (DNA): TGTGCCAGCAGCTCCCAACATACCCAGCCCCAGCATTTT. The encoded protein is CASSSQHTQPQHF.

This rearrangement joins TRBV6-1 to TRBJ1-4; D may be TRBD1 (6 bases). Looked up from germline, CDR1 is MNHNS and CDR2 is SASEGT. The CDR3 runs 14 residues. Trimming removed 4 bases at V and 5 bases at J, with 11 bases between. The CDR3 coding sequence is TGTGCCAGCAGTGGGGGACACTTAAATGAAAAACTGTTTTTT. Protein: CASSGGHLNEKLFF.

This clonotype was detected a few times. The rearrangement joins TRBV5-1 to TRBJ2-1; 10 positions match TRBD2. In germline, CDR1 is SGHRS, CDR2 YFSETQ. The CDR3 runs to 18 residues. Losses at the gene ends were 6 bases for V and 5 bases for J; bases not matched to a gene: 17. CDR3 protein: CASTDWPLTSGKNNEQFF. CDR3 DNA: TGCGCCAGCACCGATTGGCCGTTAACTAGCGGGAAAAACAATGAGCAGTTCTTC.

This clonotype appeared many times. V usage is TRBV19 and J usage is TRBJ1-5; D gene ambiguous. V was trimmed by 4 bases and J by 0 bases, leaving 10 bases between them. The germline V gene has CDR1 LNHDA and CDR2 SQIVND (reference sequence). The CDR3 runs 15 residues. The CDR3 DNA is TGTGCCAGTAGTACATCGATTAATAGCAATCAGCCCCAGCATTTT. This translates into CASSTSINSNQPQHF.

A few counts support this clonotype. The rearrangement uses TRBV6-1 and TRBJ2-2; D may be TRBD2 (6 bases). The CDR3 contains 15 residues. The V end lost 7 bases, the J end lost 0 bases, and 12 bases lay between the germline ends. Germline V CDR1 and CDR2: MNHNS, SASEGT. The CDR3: CASTPGGANTGELFF. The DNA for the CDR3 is TGTGCCAGCACCCCCGGGGGAGCGAACACCGGGGAGCTGTTTTTT.

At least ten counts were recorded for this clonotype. The CDR3 protein is CASSLQGSNTGELFF. The CDR3 bases are TGTGCCAGCAGCCTTCAGGGTTCGAACACCGGGGAGCTGTTTTTT. J is TRBJ2-2 and V is TRBV7-2; maybe TRBD1 (5 bases). This CDR3 is 15 amino acids long. The germline V gene encodes CDR1 SGHTA and CDR2 FQGNSA. V was trimmed by 5 bases and J by 0 bases, leaving 10 bases between them.

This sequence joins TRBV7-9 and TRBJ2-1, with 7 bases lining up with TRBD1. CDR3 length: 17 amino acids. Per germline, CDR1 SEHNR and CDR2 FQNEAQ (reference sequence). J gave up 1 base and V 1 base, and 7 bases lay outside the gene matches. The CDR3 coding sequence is TGTGCCAGCAGCTTAGGTCGGGAACAGGGGTCCTACAATGAGCAGTTCTTC. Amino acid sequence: CASSLGREQGSYNEQFF. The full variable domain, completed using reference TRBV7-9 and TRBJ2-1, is DTGVSQNPRHKITKRGQNVTFRCDPISEHNRLYWYRQTLGQGPEFLTYFQNEAQLEKSRLLSDRFSAERPKGSFSTLEIQRTEQGDSAMYLCASSLGREQGSYNEQFFGPGTRLTVL.

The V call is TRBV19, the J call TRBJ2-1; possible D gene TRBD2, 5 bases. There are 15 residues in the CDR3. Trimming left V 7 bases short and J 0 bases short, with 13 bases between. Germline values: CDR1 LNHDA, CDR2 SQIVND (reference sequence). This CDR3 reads CASTLRGTSYNEQFF. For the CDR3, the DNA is TGTGCCAGTACCCTCCGGGGAACCTCCTACAATGAGCAGTTCTTC.

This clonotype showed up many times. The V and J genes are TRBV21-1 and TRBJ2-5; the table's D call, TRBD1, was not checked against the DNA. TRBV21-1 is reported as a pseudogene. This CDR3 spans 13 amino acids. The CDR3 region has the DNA TGTGCCAGAGGGGCAGTGAGACAAGAGACCCAGTACTTC. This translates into CARGAVRQETQYF.

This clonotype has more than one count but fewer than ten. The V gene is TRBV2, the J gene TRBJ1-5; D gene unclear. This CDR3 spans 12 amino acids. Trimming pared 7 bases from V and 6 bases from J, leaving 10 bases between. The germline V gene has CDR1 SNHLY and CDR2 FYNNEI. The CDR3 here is CASNALGQPQHF. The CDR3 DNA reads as TGTGCCAGCAATGCTCTTGGTCAGCCCCAGCATTTT.

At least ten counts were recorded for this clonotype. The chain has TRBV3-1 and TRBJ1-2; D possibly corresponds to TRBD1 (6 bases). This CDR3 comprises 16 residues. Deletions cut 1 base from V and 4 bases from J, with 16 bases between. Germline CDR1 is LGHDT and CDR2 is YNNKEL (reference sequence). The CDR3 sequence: CASSQGPAGGFYGYTF. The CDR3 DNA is TGTGCCAGCAGCCAAGGCCCCGCGGGGGGCTTCTATGGCTACACCTTC.

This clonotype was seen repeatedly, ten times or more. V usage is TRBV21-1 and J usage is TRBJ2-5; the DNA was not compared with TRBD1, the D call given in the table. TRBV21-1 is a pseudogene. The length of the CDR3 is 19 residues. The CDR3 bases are TGTGCCAGCAGCAAAGTAGGTGCCTGGAACAGGCCCGTTCAAGAGACCCAGTACTTC. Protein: CASSKVGAWNRPVQETQYF.

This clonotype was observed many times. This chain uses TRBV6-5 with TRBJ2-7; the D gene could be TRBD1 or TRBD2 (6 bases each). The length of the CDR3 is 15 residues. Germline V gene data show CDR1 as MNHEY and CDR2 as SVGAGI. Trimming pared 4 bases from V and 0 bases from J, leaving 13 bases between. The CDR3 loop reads CASSSGGGGSYEQYF. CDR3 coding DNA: TGTGCCAGCAGTTCGGGCGGAGGGGGCTCCTACGAGCAGTACTTC.

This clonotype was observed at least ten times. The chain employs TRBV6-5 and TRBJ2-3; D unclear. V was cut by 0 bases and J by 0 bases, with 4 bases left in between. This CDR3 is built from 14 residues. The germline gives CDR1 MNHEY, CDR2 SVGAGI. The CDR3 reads CASSYSLSTDTQYF. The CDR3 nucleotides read TGTGCCAGCAGTTACTCCCTTAGCACAGATACGCAGTATTTT.

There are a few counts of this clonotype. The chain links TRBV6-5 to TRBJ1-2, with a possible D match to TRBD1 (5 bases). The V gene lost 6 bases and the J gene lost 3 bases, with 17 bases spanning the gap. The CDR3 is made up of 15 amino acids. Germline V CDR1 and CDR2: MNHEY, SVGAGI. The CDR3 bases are TGTGCCAGCAGACCCCCCAGCGGGGGATACTATGGCTACACCTTC. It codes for CASRPPSGGYYGYTF.

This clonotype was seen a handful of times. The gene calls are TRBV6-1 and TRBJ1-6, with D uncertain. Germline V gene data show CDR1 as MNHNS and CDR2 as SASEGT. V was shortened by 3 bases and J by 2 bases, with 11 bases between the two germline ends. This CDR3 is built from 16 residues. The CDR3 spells CASSDSTLPYNSPLHF. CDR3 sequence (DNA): TGTGCCAGCAGTGACTCTACCTTACCCTATAATTCACCCCTCCACTTT.

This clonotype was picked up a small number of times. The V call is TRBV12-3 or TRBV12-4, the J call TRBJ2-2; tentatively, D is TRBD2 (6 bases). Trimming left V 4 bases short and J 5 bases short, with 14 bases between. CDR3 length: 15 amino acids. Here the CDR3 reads CASSSEGGGTGELFF. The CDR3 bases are TGTGCCAGCAGTTCCGAGGGAGGAGGGACCGGGGAGCTGTTTTTT.

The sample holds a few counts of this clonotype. The CDR3 region has the DNA TGTGCCAGCAGTCCAAGAGTCGGACTAGCGGGAATTGGTAACTACAATGAGCAGTTCTTC. The encoded protein is CASSPRVGLAGIGNYNEQFF. The gene calls are TRBV4-2 and TRBJ2-1, with 12 nucleotides matching TRBD2. Looked up from germline, CDR1 is LGHNA and CDR2 is YNFKEQ. The CDR3 length is 20 residues. Trimming removed 6 bases from V and 3 bases from J; junction bases left unmatched: 18.

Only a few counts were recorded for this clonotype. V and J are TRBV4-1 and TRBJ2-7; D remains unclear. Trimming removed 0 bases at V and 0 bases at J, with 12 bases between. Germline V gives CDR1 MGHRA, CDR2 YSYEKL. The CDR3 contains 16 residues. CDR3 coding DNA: TGCGCCAGCAGCCAAGACCCGGGCCGCAGCTCCTACGAGCAGTACTTC. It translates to CASSQDPGRSSYEQYF.

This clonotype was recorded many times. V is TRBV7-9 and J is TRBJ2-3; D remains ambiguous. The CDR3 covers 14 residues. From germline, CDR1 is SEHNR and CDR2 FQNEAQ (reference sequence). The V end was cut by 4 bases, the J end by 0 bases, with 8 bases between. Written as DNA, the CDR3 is TGTGCCAGCAGCTCGATTGGGAGCACAGATACGCAGTATTTT. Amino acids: CASSSIGSTDTQYF.

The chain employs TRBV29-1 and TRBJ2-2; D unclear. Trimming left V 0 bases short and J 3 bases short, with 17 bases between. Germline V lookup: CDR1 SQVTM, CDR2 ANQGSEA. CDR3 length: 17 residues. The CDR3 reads CSVEDRLHGRHTGELFF. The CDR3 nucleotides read TGCAGCGTTGAAGATCGGCTTCACGGCCGGCACACCGGGGAGCTGTTTTTT.

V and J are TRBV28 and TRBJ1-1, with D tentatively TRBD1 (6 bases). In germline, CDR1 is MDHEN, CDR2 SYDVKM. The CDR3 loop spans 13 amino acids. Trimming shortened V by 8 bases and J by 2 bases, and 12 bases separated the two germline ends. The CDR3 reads CASGDRPNTEAFF. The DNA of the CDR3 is TGTGCCAGCGGAGACAGGCCTAACACTGAAGCTTTCTTT.

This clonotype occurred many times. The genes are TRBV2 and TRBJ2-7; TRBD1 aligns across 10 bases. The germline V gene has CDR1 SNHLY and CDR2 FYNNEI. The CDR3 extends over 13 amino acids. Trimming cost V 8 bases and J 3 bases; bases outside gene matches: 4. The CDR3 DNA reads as TGTGCCAGCTCCGGGACAGGGGACTACGAGCAGTACTTC. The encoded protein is CASSGTGDYEQYF.

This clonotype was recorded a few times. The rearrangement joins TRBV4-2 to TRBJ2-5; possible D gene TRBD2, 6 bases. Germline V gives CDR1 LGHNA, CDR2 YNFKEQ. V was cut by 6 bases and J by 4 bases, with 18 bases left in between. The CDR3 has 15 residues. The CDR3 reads CASSGATSDRETQYF. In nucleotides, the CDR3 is TGTGCCAGCAGTGGAGCGACTAGTGATCGAGAGACCCAGTACTTC.

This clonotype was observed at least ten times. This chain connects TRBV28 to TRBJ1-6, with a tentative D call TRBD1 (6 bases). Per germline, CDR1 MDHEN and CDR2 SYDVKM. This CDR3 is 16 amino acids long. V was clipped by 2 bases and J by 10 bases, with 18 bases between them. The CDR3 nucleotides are TGTGCCAGCAGTTTAAAAGGCACAGGGTTCTTATCACCCCTCCACTTT. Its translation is CASSLKGTGFLSPLHF.

In DNA form, the CDR3 reads TGTGCCAGCAGTGAGACTAGCGGGAGGGGGGCCGATACGCAGTATTTT. Its protein product is CASSETSGRGADTQYF. V gene TRBV2 combines with J gene TRBJ2-3; TRBD2 matches 14 bases. The CDR3 is 16 amino acids. Germline lookup yields CDR1 SNHLY and CDR2 FYNNEI. The V segment lost 3 bases and the J segment 6 bases; nucleotides outside the gene matches: 5.